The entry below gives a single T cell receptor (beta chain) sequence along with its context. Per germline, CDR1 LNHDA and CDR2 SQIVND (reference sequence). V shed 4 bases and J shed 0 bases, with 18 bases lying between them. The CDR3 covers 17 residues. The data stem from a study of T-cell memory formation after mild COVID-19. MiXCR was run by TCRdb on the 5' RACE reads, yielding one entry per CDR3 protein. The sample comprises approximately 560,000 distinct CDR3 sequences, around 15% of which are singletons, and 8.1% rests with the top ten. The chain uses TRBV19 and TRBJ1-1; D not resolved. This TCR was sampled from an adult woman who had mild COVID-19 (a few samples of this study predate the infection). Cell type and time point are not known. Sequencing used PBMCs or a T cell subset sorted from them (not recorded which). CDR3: CASSRSGSQYLNTEAFF. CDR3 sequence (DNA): TGTGCCAGTAGTAGATCGGGCAGCCAGTATTTGAACACTGAAGCTTTCTTT.